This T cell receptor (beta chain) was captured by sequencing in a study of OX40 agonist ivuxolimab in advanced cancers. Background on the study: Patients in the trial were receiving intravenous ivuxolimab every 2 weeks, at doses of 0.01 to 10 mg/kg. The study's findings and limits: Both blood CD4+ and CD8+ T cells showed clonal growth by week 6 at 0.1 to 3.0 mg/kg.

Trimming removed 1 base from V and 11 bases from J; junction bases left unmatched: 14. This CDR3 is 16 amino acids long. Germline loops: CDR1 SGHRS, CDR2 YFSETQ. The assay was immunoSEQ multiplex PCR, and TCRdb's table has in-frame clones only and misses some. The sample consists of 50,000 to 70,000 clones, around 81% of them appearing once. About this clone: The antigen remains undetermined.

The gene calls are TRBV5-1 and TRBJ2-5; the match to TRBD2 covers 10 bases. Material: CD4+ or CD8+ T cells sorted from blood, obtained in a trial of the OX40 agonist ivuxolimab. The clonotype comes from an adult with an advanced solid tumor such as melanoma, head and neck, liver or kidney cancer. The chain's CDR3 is CASSLTAGTSVREQYF. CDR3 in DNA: TGCGCCAGCAGCTTGACCGCCGGGACTAGCGTGAGAGAGCAGTACTTC.